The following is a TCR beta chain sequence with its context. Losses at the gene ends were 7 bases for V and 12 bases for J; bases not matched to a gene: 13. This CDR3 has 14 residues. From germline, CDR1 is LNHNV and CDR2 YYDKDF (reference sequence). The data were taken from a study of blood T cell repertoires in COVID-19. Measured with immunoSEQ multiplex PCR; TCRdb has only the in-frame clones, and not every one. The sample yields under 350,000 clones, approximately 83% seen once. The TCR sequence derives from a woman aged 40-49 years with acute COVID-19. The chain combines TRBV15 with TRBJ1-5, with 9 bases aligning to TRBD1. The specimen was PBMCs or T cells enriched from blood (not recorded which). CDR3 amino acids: CATTLGTGLRDQHF. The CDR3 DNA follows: TGTGCCACCACCCTAGGGACAGGGTTAAGGGACCAGCATTTT.